This TCR beta chain stems from a study of cytomegalovirus exposure and HLA in healthy donors. Study-wide background: As an earlier analysis found, 150 million to 200 million T cells yielded about 120 million unique TCR beta sequences.

Notes on this clone: The antigen remains unidentified.

The CDR3 has 15 amino acids. Trimming cost V 4 bases and J 1 base, with 16 bases left between them. The germline gives CDR1 GTSNPN, CDR2 SVGIG (reference sequence). General study points: It was about 150 TCR beta chains that were listed as cytomegalovirus-associated. 87-base-pair reads could not separate some V segments, including TRBV6-2 and TRBV6-3. One cluster of highly shared sequence variants probably arose as a sequencing artifact.

PCR was performed using 60 Vbeta and 13 Jbeta primers. Some clones are missing from TCRdb's copy, which holds only in-frame ones; the method was immunoSEQ multiplex PCR. The sample has 92,000 or so clones, around three fifths seen once. The rearrangement uses TRBV30 and TRBJ1-2; tentative D call: TRBD1 (6 bases). What was sequenced was PBMCs. This clonotype was obtained from a woman in her forties or fifties in good health and CMV-seropositive. CDR3 sequence reads: CAWTPGGGNNYGYTF. The CDR3 nucleotides read TGTGCCTGGACTCCGGGAGGGGGAAATAACTATGGCTACACCTTC.